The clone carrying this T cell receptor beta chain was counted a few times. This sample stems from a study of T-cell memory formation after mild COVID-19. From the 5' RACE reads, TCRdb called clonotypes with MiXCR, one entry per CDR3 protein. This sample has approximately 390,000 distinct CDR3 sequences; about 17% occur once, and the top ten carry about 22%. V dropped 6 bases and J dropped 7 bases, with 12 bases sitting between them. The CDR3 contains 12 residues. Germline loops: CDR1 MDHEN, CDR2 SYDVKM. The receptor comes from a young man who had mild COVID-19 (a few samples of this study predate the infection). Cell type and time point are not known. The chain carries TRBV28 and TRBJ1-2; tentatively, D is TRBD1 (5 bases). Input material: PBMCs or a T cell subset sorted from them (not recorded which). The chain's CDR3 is CASRRGRGGYTF. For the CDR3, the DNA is TGTGCCAGCAGAAGGGGACGGGGTGGCTACACCTTC.